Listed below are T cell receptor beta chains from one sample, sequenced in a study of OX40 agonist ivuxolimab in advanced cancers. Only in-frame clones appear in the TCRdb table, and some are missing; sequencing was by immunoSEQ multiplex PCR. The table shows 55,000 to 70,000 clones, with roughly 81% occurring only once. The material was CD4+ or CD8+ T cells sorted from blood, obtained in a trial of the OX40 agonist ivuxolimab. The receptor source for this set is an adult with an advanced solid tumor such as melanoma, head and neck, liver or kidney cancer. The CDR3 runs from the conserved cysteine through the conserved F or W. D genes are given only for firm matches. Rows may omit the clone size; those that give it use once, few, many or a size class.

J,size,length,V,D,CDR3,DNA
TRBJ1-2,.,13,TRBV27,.,CASRERANYGYTF,TGTGCCAGCAGGGAACGGGCTAACTATGGCTACACCTTC
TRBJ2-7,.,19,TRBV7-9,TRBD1,CASSLESVGDRGDPYEQYF,TGTGCCAGCAGCTTAGAGTCGGTGGGGGACAGGGGGGACCCCTACGAGCAGTACTTC
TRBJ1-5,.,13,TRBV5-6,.,CASSLGGSQPQHF,TGTGCCAGCAGCCTAGGGGGGTCTCAGCCCCAGCATTTT
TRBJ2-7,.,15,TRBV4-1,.,CASSQKLQGRYEQYF,TGCGCCAGCAGCCAAAAACTACAGGGAAGGTACGAGCAGTACTTC
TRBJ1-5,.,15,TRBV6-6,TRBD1,CASNLSQGNNQPQHF,TGTGCCAGCAACCTCTCACAGGGGAACAATCAGCCCCAGCATTTT
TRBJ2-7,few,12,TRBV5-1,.,CASSEGTYEQYF,TGCGCCAGCAGCGAGGGGACCTACGAGCAGTACTTC
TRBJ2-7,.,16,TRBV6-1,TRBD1,CASSGYYRGRLSEQYF,TGTGCCAGCAGTGGATATTACAGGGGGCGCCTCTCCGAGCAGTACTTC
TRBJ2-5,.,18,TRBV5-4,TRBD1,CASSPNNDRGRFGGTQYF,TGTGCCAGCAGCCCTAATAATGACAGGGGGCGCTTTGGGGGGACCCAGTACTTC
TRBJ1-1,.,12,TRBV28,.,CASWTANTEAFF,TGTGCCAGCTGGACTGCGAACACTGAAGCTTTCTTT
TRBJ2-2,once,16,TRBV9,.,CASSPTSDSRTGELFF,TGTGCCAGCAGCCCAACGTCGGACTCTCGTACCGGGGAGCTGTTTTTT
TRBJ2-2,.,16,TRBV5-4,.,CASSPFLAPNTGELFF,TGTGCCAGCAGCCCCTTTCTAGCCCCGAACACCGGGGAGCTGTTTTTT
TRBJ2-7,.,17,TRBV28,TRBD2,CASSRLAGAPRGVEQYF,TGTGCCAGCAGTCGACTAGCGGGAGCCCCCCGCGGCGTCGAGCAGTACTTC
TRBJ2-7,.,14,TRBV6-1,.,CASKSAQRPYEQYF,TGTGCCAGCAAAAGCGCACAGCGACCCTACGAGCAGTACTTC
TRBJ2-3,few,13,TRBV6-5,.,CASSYGMEDTQYF,TGTGCCAGCAGTTACGGGATGGAAGATACGCAGTATTTT
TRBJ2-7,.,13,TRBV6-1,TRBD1,CASSYEGAYEQYF,TGTGCCAGCAGCTACGAGGGGGCGTACGAGCAGTACTTC
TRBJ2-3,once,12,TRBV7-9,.,CASSPSTDTQYF,TGTGCCAGCAGCCCCAGCACAGATACGCAGTATTTT
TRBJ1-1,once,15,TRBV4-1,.,CASSQLLRATSKAFF,TGCGCCAGCAGCCAACTCCTTCGGGCAACTTCCAAAGCTTTCTTT
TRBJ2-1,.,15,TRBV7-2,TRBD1,CASSFKGQGVGEQFF,TGTGCCAGCAGCTTTAAGGGACAGGGGGTTGGTGAGCAGTTCTTC
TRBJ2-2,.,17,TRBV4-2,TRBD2,CASSQTPGLAAIGELFF,TGTGCCAGCAGCCAGACTCCGGGACTAGCCGCAATCGGGGAGCTGTTTTTT
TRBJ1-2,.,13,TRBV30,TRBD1,CAWRTGRVYRYTF,TGTGCCTGGAGGACAGGGAGGGTGTATCGCTACACCTTC
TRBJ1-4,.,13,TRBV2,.,CASSLGEREKLFF,TGTGCCAGCAGCCTCGGGGAAAGGGAAAAACTGTTTTTT
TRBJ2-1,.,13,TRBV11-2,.,CASSLDLFNEQFF,TGTGCCAGCAGCTTAGATCTTTTCAATGAGCAGTTCTTC
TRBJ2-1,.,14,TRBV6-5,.,CASSHGEETDRLFF,TGTGCCAGCAGCCACGGGGAAGAGACGGACCGATTGTTCTTC
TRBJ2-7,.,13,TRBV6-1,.,CASSVGWAYEQYF,TGTGCCAGCAGTGTTGGTTGGGCATACGAGCAGTACTTC
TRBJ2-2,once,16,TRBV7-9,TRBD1,CASSLSSSGGTGELFF,TGTGCCAGCAGCTTATCTTCCTCAGGGGGCACCGGGGAGCTGTTTTTT
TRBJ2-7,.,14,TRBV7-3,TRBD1,CASSPGQGTSEQYF,TGTGCCAGCAGCCCGGGACAGGGGACGAGCGAGCAGTACTTC
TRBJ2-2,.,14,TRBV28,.,CASSVEWESGELFF,TGTGCCAGCAGTGTAGAGTGGGAGTCCGGGGAGCTGTTTTTT
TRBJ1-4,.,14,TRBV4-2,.,CASNPGISNEKLFF,TGTGCCAGCAACCCTGGGATTTCTAATGAAAAACTGTTTTTT
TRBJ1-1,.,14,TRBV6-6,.,CASKGGGVTTEAFF,TGTGCCAGCAAAGGGGGTGGGGTAACCACTGAAGCTTTCTTT
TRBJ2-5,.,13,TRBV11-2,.,CASSLNNQETQYF,TGTGCCAGCAGCTTAAATAACCAAGAGACCCAGTACTTC
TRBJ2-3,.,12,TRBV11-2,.,CASSFQGDTQYF,TGTGCCAGCAGCTTTCAGGGAGATACGCAGTATTTT
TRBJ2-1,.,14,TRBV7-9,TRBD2,CASSSQRGDNEQFF,TGTGCCAGCAGCTCTCAGCGGGGGGACAATGAGCAGTTCTTC
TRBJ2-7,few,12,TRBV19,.,CASRGLSYEQYF,TGTGCCAGTAGGGGTCTTTCCTACGAGCAGTACTTC
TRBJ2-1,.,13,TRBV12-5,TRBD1,CASGDRERDEQFF,TGTGCTAGTGGGGACAGGGAGAGAGATGAGCAGTTCTTC
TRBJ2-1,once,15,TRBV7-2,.,CASTKGPAGRNEQFF,TGTGCCAGCACCAAAGGTCCCGCGGGCCGAAATGAGCAGTTCTTC
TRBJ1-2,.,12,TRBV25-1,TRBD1,CASQAGTAGYTF,TGTGCCAGCCAGGCTGGGACAGCTGGCTACACCTTC
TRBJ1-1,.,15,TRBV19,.,CASSVDGERYTEAFF,TGTGCCAGTAGTGTGGACGGGGAAAGGTACACTGAAGCTTTCTTT
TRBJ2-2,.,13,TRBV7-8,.,CASSRGFARELFF,TGTGCCAGCAGCCGGGGATTCGCGAGGGAGCTGTTTTTT
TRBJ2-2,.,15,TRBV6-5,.,CASSYSSYSTGELFF,TGTGCCAGCAGTTACTCAAGTTACAGCACCGGGGAGCTGTTTTTT
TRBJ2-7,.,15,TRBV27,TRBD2,CASSSQAGIGYEQYF,TGTGCCAGCAGTTCGCAAGCGGGAATCGGGTACGAGCAGTACTTC
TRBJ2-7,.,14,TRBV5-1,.,CASSLHRGGSEQYF,TGCGCCAGCAGCTTACATCGGGGAGGATCGGAGCAGTACTTC
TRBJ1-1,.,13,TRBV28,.,CASSSPRKAEAFF,TGTGCCAGCAGCTCGCCAAGGAAGGCTGAAGCTTTCTTT
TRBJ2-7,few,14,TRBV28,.,CASKLNRVSYEQYF,TGTGCCAGCAAGTTGAACAGGGTCTCCTACGAGCAGTACTTC
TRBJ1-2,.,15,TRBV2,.,CASSGFSGINYGYTF,TGTGCCAGCAGTGGTTTTTCGGGAATTAACTATGGCTACACCTTC
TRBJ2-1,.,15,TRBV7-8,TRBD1,CASYAGTGSYNEQFF,TGTGCCAGCTATGCCGGGACAGGATCCTACAATGAGCAGTTCTTC
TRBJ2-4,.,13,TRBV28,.,CASSPLAIDIQYF,TGTGCCAGCAGCCCTTTAGCCATCGACATTCAGTACTTC
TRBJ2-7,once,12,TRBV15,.,CATSNEGHEQYF,TGTGCCACCAGCAATGAGGGCCACGAGCAGTACTTC
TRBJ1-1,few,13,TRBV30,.,CAWSVQRNTEAFF,TGTGCCTGGAGTGTACAAAGGAACACTGAAGCTTTCTTT
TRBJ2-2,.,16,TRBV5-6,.,CASRLDSLPATGELFF,TGTGCCAGCAGGCTGGACAGCCTCCCCGCCACCGGGGAGCTGTTTTTT
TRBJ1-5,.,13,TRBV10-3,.,CAAHGRSNQPQHF,TGTGCCGCTCACGGGCGGAGCAATCAGCCCCAGCATTTT
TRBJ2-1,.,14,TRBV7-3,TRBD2,CARSHRDYYNEQFF,TGTGCCAGAAGTCACCGGGACTACTACAATGAGCAGTTCTTC
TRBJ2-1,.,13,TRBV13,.,CASSLDRAREQFF,TGTGCCAGCAGCCTCGACAGAGCCAGGGAGCAGTTCTTC
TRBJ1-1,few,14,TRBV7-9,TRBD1,CASSAGTENTEAFF,TGTGCCAGCAGCGCCGGGACAGAGAACACTGAAGCTTTCTTT
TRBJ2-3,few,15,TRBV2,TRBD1,CASSGGTGGTDTQYF,TGTGCCAGCAGTGGAGGGACAGGGGGCACAGATACGCAGTATTTT
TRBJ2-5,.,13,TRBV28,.,CARPEHDWETQYF,TGTGCCAGGCCGGAGCACGATTGGGAGACCCAGTACTTC
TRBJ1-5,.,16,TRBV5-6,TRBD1,CASSALGTGDNQPQHF,TGTGCCAGCAGCGCCCTCGGGACAGGGGACAATCAGCCCCAGCATTTT
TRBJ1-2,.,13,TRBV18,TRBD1,CASSGQINYGYTF,TGTGCCAGCTCGGGACAGATTAACTATGGCTACACCTTC
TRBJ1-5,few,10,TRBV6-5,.,CASGNQPQHF,TGTGCCAGCGGTAATCAGCCCCAGCATTTT
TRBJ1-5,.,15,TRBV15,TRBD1,CATSPTGVSNQPQHF,TGTGCCACCAGCCCTACAGGGGTGAGCAATCAGCCCCAGCATTTT